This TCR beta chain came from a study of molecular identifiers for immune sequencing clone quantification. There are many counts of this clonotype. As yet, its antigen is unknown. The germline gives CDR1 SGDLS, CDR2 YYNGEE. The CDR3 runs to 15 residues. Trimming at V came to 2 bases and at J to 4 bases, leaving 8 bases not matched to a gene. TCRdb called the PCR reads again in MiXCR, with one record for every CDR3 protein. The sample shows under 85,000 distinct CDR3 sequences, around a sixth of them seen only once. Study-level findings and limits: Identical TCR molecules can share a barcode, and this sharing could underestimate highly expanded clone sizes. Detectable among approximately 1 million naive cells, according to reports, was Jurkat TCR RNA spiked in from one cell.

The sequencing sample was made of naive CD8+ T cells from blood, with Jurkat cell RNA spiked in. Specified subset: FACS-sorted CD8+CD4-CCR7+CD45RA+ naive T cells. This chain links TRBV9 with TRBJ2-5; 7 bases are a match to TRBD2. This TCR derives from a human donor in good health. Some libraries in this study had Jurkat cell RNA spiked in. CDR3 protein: CASSVTQGGRETQYF. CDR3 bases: TGTGCCAGCAGCGTTACCCAGGGAGGGAGAGAGACCCAGTACTTC.